The 3 T cell receptor beta chains below come from one sample, sequenced in a study of identical twins. TCRdb re-called the 5' RACE reads with MiXCR, one entry per CDR3 protein. The sample holds hundreds of thousands of distinct CDR3 sequences; 7% to 8.5% are singletons and the top ten take around 5%. The same data also went into a second study, on yellow fever vaccine responses in identical twins.

Specimen: CD8+ T cells sorted from blood. The receptors shown here come from a woman under 30 in good health.

This clonotype was counted ten times or more. The chain uses TRBV7-9 and TRBJ2-1, with TRBD1 matching 8 bases. This CDR3 spans 12 amino acids. The germline V gene encodes CDR1 SEHNR and CDR2 FQNEAQ (reference sequence). Trimming took 8 bases from V and 6 from J; bases not matched to a gene: 3. CDR3 amino acids: CASRTGPNEQFF. In DNA form, the CDR3 reads TGTGCCAGCCGGACAGGGCCCAATGAGCAGTTCTTC.

J is TRBJ2-3 and V is TRBV12-3 or TRBV12-4; the match to TRBD2 covers 12 bases. This CDR3 has 16 amino acids. With V trimmed by 6 bases and J by 3 bases, 7 bases remained unmatched. The CDR3 region is CASSPRLAGVTDTQYF. The CDR3 DNA reads as TGTGCCAGCAGCCCTCGACTAGCGGGAGTGACAGATACGCAGTATTTT.

This clonotype was observed many times. The rearrangement uses TRBV7-8 and TRBJ2-1, with 8 bases matching TRBD2. V dropped 5 bases and J dropped 6; count of bases not matched to a gene: 9. CDR1 is SGHVS, CDR2 FQNEAQ, per germline. CDR3 length equals 15 residues. Here the CDR3 DNA reads TGTGCCAGCAGCCGAGGAGCGGGAGCTGTCAATGAGCAGTTCTTC. The encoded protein is CASSRGAGAVNEQFF. Supplemented by reference TRBV7-8 and TRBJ2-1, the full variable domain reads GAGVSQSPRYKVAKRGQDVALRCDPISGHVSLFWYQQALGQGPEFLTYFQNEAQLDKSGLPSDRFFAERPEGSVSTLKIQRTQQEDSAVYLCASSRGAGAVNEQFFGPGTRLTVL.